This T cell receptor beta chain was documented in a study of memory CD4+ T cells and cytomegalovirus serostatus. About the study: This sample comes from healthy Belgian adults, under 10 CMV seropositive, about 25 seronegative.

The sort gate was single viable CD3+CD4+CD8-CD45RO+ cells for memory CD4+ T cells. Serostatus was set by detecting CMV pp150, pp28, p38, p52 IgG. After thawing, CD4+ T cells were positively selected. V shed 8 bases, J shed 5 bases, and the junction held 16 bases outside the gene matches. CDR1 and CDR2 (germline): MDHEN, SYDVKM. This CDR3 has 16 amino acids. Sequencing was performed with immunoSEQ multiplex PCR; in TCRdb, only in-frame clones are kept and a portion is missing. The sample lists around 57,000 clones, around three quarters seen once, with approximately 0.54% in the top ten. J is TRBJ2-5 and V is TRBV28, with 8 bases aligning to TRBD2. The specimen sequenced was memory CD4+ T cells from blood. This TCR derives from an adult in good health and CMV-seronegative. Some clones in this sample may be carry-over from other donors' samples. The CDR3 protein is CASRPRFGRAGETQYF. CDR3 sequence (DNA): TGTGCCAGCCGCCCGCGCTTCGGGAGGGCCGGGGAGACCCAGTACTTC.